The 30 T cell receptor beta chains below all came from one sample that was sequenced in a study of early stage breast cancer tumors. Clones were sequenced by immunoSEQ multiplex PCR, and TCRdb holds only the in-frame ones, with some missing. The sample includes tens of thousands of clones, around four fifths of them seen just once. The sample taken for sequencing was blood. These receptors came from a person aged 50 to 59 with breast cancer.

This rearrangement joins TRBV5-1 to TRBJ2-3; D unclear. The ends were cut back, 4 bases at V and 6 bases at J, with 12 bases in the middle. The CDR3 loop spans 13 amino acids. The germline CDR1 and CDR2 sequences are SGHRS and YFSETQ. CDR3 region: CASSPTPRDTQYF. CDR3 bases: TGCGCCAGCAGCCCGACCCCGAGGGATACGCAGTATTTT.

The CDR3 sequence: CASSSGPTYEQYF. In DNA form, the CDR3 reads TGCGCCAGCAGCTCAGGACCGACATACGAGCAGTACTTC. This chain connects TRBV4-1 to TRBJ2-7; D not resolved. CDR1 and CDR2 (germline): MGHRA, YSYEKL. There are 13 residues in the CDR3. Trimming left V 5 bases short and J 4 bases short, with 12 bases between.

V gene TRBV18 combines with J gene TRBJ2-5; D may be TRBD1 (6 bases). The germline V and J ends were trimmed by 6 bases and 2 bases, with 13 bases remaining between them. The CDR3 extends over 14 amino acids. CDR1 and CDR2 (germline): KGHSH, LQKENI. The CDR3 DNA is TGTGCCAGCTCTCGATCCAGGGGACAAGAGACCCAGTACTTC. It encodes CASSRSRGQETQYF.

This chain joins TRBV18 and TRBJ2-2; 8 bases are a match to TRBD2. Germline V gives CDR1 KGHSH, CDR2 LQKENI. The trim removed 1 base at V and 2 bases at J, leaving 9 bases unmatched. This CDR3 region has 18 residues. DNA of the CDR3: TGTGCCAGCTCACCACTTTCCCCAGCGGGGGCTAACACCGGGGAGCTGTTTTTT. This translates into CASSPLSPAGANTGELFF.

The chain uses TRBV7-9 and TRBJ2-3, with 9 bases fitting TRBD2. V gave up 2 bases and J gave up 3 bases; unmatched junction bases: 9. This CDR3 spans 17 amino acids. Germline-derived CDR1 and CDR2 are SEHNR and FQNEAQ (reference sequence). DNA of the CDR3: TGTGCCAGCAGCTTAAGTTCGCTAGCGGGACCGACAGATACGCAGTATTTT. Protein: CASSLSSLAGPTDTQYF.

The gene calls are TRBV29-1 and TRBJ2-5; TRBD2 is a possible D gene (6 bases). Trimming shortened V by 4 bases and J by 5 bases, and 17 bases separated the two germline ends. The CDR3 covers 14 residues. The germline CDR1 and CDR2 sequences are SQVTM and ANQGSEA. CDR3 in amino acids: CSVATDIGGETQYF. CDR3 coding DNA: TGCAGCGTTGCCACAGACATCGGAGGGGAGACCCAGTACTTC.

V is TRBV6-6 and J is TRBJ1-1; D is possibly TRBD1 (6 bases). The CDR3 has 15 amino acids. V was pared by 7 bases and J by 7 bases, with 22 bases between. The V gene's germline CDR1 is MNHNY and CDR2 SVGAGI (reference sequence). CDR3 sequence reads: CASKDIPGHLNEAFF. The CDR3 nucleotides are TGTGCCAGCAAAGATATACCGGGACACTTAAATGAAGCTTTCTTT.

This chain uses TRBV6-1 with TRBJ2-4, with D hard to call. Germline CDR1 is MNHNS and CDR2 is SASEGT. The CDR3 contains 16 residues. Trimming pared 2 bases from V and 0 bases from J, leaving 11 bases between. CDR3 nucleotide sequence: TGTGCCAGCAGTGAAAACCCCGACTTAGCCAAAAACATTCAGTACTTC. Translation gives CASSENPDLAKNIQYF.

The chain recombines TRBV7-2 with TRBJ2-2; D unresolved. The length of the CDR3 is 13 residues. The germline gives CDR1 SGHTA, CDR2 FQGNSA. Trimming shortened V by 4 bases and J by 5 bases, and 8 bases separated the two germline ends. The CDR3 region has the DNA TGTGCCAGCAGCTATAGGAAAACCGGGGAGCTGTTTTTT. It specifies CASSYRKTGELFF.

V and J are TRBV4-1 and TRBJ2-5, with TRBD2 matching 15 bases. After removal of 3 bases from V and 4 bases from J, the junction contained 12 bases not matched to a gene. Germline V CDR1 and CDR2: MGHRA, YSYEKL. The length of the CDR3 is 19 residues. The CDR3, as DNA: TGCGCCAGCAGCCAGGCTACCCGGACTAGCGGGGGGGCGGGAGAGACCCAGTACTTC. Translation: CASSQATRTSGGAGETQYF.

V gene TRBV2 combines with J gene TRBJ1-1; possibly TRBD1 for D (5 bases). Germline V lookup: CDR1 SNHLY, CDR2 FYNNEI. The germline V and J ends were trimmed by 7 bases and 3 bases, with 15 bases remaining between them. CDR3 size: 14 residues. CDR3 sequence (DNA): TGTGCCAGCATGAAACAGGCTGGGGACACTGAAGCTTTCTTT. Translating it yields CASMKQAGDTEAFF.

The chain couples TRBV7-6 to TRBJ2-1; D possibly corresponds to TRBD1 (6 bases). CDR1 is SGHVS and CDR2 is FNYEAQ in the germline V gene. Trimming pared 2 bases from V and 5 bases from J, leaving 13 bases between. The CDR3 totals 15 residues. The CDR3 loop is CASSLIEGVDNEQFF. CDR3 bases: TGTGCCAGCAGCTTAATTGAGGGGGTGGACAATGAGCAGTTCTTC.

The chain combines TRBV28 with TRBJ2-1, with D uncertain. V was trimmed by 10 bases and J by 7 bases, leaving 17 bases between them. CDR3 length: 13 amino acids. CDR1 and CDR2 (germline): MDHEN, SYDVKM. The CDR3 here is CAIQDSFGNEQFF. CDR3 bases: TGTGCCATCCAGGATTCATTTGGGAATGAGCAGTTCTTC.

CDR3 nucleotides: TGTGCCAGCAGCCAAGGGGTGGGGGGAAAGCGCTACGAGCAGTACTTC. It encodes CASSQGVGGKRYEQYF. V usage is TRBV14 and J usage is TRBJ2-7; a possible D gene is TRBD2 (6 bases). The V and J ends lost 1 base and 3 bases respectively, with 16 bases between them. This CDR3 has 16 residues. CDR1 is SGHDN, CDR2 FVKESK, per germline.

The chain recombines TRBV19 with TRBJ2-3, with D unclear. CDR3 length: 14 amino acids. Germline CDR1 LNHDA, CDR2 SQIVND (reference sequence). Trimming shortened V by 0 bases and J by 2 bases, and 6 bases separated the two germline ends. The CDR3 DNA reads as TGTGCCAGTAGTATAGAAGCGAACACAGATACGCAGTATTTT. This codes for CASSIEANTDTQYF.

This CDR3 is CASSMKGGKLPQETQYF. CDR3 DNA: TGTGCCAGTAGTATGAAGGGCGGGAAGCTCCCCCAAGAGACCCAGTACTTC. The chain combines TRBV19 with TRBJ2-5; tentative D call: TRBD2 (6 bases). The CDR3 has 17 amino acids. Looked up from germline, CDR1 is LNHDA and CDR2 is SQIVND (reference sequence). V lost 3 bases, J lost 1 base, and 18 bases lay in between.

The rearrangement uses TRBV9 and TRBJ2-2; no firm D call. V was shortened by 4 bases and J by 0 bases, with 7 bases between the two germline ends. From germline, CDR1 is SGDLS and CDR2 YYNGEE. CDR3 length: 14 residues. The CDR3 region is CASSWVSNTGELFF. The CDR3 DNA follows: TGTGCCAGCAGCTGGGTTTCGAACACCGGGGAGCTGTTTTTT.

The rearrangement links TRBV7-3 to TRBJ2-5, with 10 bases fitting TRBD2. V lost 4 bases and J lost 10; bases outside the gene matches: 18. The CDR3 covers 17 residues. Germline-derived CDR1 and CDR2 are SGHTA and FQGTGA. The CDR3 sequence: CASSSPKRTSGPEGQYF. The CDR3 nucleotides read TGTGCCAGCAGCTCACCCAAACGGACTAGCGGCCCAGAGGGCCAGTACTTC.

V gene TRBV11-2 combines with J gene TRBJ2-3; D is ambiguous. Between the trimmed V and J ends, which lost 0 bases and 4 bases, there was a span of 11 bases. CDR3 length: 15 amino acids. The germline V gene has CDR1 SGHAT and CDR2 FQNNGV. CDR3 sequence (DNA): TGTGCCAGCAGCTTAGATCGGAGCAGATCAGATACGCAGTATTTT. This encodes CASSLDRSRSDTQYF.

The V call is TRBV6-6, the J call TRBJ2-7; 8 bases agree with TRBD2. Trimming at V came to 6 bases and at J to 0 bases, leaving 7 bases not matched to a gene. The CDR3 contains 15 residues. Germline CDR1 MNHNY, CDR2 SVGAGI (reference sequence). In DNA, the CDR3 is TGTGCCAGCAGACCAAGCGGGGGCCTCTCCTACGAGCAGTACTTC. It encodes CASRPSGGLSYEQYF.

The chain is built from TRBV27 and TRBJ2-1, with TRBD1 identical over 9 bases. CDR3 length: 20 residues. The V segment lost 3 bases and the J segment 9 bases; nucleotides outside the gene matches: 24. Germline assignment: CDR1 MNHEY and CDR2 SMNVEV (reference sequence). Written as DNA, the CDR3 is TGTGCCAGCAGTTTTACCGCCGATTACTTCGGGACAGGGAAACTGAGTGAGCAGTTCTTC. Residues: CASSFTADYFGTGKLSEQFF.

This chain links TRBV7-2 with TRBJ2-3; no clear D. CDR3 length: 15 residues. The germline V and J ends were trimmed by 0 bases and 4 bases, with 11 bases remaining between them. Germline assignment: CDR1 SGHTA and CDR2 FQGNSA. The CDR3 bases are TGTGCCAGCAGCTTAGCTCTCCCGCGGTCAGATACGCAGTATTTT. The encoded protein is CASSLALPRSDTQYF.

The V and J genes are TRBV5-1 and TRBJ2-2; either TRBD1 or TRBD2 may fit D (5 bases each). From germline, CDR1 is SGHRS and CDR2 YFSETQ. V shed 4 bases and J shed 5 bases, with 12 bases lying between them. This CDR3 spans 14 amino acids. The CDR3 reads CASSPARGTGELFF. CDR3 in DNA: TGCGCCAGCAGCCCGGCGAGGGGTACCGGGGAGCTGTTTTTT.

CDR3 amino acids: CASSWASGDTQYF. As DNA, the CDR3 is TGCGCCAGCAGCTGGGCCTCCGGCGATACGCAGTATTTT. V is TRBV5-1 and J is TRBJ2-3; D gene unclear. Germline CDR1 reads SGHRS; CDR2 reads YFSETQ. Between the trimmed V and J ends, which lost 3 bases and 6 bases, there was a span of 11 bases. The CDR3 consists of 13 residues.

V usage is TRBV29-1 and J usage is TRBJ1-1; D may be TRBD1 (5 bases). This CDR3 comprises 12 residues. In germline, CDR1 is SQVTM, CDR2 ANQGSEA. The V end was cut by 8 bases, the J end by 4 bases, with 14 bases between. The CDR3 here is CSTGPGVTEAFF. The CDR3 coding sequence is TGCAGCACCGGCCCGGGGGTCACTGAAGCTTTCTTT.

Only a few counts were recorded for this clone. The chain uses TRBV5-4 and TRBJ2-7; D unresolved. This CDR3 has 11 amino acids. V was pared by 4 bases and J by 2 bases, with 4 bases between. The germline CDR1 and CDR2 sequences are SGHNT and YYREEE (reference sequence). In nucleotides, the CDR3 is TGTGCCAGCAGCGAAGCCTACGAGCAGTACTTC. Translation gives CASSEAYEQYF.

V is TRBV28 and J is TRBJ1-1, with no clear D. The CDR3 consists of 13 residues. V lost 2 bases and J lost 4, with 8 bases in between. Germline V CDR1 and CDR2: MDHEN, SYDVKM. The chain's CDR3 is CASSLGVTTEAFF. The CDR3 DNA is TGTGCCAGCAGTTTAGGGGTGACCACTGAAGCTTTCTTT.

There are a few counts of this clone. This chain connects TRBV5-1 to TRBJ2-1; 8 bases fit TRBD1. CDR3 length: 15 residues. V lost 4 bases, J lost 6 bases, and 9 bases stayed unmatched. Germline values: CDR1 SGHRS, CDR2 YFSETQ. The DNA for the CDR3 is TGCGCCAGCAGCACCTCAGGGGGCTCGGGCAATGAGCAGTTCTTC. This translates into CASSTSGGSGNEQFF.

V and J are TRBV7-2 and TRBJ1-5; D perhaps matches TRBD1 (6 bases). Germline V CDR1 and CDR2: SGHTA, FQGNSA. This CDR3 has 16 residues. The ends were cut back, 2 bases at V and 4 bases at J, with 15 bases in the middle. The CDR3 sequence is CASSLYSGRGNQPQHF. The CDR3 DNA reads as TGTGCCAGCAGCTTATACAGTGGGAGGGGGAATCAGCCCCAGCATTTT.

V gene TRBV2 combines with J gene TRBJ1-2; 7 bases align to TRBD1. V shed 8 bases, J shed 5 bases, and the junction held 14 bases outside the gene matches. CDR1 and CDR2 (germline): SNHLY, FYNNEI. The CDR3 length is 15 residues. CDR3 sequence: CASEPQGNGWYGYTF. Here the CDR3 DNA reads TGTGCCAGCGAACCACAGGGGAATGGTTGGTATGGCTACACCTTC.